Listed below are T cell receptor beta chains from one sample, sequenced in a study of long-term antiretroviral therapy in people with HIV. The method was immunoSEQ multiplex PCR; TCRdb's version includes in-frame clones alone and lacks a portion of them. This table has 9,500 or so clones, 70% to 75% appearing once. Here the sequenced sample was unsorted PBMCs, taken 1.8 years before starting antiretroviral therapy. The receptor set was obtained from a man between 40 and 49 years old with HIV. Both conserved end residues are part of each CDR3. D genes are given only for firm matches. The listing skips clone size in some rows; elsewhere it reads once, few, many or a size class.

V	size	D	J	CDR3	DNA
TRBV18	-	TRBD1	TRBJ1-4	CASSRDRGNEKLFF	TGTGCCAGCTCGAGGGACAGAGGAAATGAAAAACTGTTTTTT
TRBV4-1	-	TRBD1	TRBJ1-5	CASSHQQGTNQPQHF	TGCGCCAGCAGCCACCAACAGGGGACTAATCAGCCCCAGCATTTT
TRBV6-5	-	-	TRBJ2-3	CASSYSSEDTQYF	TGTGCCAGCAGTTACTCCTCTGAGGATACGCAGTATTTT
TRBV11-3	-	-	TRBJ1-1	CASSLGQGGYTEAFF	TGTGCCAGCAGCCTAGGGCAGGGAGGCTACACTGAAGCTTTCTTT
TRBV5-1	-	TRBD2	TRBJ2-7	CASSSEGRGGDEQYF	TGCGCCAGCAGCTCGGAGGGTCGGGGAGGGGACGAGCAGTACTTC
TRBV19	-	TRBD1	TRBJ1-2	CASSTTGGDGYTF	TGTGCCAGTAGTACGACAGGGGGCGATGGCTACACCTTC
TRBV29-1	once	-	TRBJ1-5	CSVGGGGDQPQHF	TGCAGCGTTGGGGGGGGAGGGGATCAGCCCCAGCATTTT
TRBV9	-	TRBD2	TRBJ2-1	CASSPREGVMNEQFF	TGTGCCAGCAGCCCCCGGGAGGGGGTTATGAATGAGCAGTTCTTC
TRBV9	few	-	TRBJ1-6	CASSVQGDEDSPLHF	TGTGCCAGCAGCGTACAGGGCGATGAGGATTCACCCCTCCACTTT
TRBV2	-	-	TRBJ1-5	CASSEWGDQPQHF	TGTGCCAGCAGTGAATGGGGAGATCAGCCCCAGCATTTT
TRBV7-9	-	-	TRBJ1-1	CASSKGWKGTEAFF	TGTGCCAGCAGCAAAGGGTGGAAGGGGACTGAAGCTTTCTTT
TRBV5-1	-	-	TRBJ2-3	CASSLSPFITDTQYF	TGCGCCAGCAGCTTGTCCCCTTTTATCACAGATACGCAGTATTTT
TRBV11-2	-	-	TRBJ2-6	CASSVTGANVLTF	TGTGCCAGCAGCGTGACAGGGGCCAACGTCCTGACTTTC
TRBV18	-	-	TRBJ1-2	CASSGRQQVYGYTF	TGTGCCAGCTCGGGTCGTCAGCAGGTCTATGGCTACACCTTC
TRBV27	once	-	TRBJ2-3	CASSFARGSTDTQYF	TGTGCCAGCAGTTTCGCGAGGGGTTCCACAGATACGCAGTATTTT
TRBV5-1	-	TRBD1	TRBJ2-3	CASSLEPTGTDTQYF	TGCGCCAGCAGCTTGGAACCGACAGGGACAGATACGCAGTATTTT
TRBV29-1	few	-	TRBJ1-2	CSVEDVGQGSYGYTF	TGCAGCGTTGAAGATGTTGGGCAGGGCTCCTATGGCTACACCTTC
TRBV9	-	TRBD2	TRBJ2-2	CASSVASGGVTGELFF	TGTGCCAGCAGCGTAGCTAGCGGGGGGGTCACCGGGGAGCTGTTTTTT
TRBV9	once	-	TRBJ2-1	CASSVNYNEQFF	TGTGCCAGCAGCGTAAACTACAATGAGCAGTTCTTC
TRBV19	-	-	TRBJ2-7	CATHDRQDEQYF	TGTGCCACCCACGACAGGCAGGACGAGCAGTACTTC
TRBV19	few	-	TRBJ1-3	CASSIGDFSSGNTIYF	TGTGCCAGTAGTATCGGAGACTTCAGCTCTGGAAACACCATATATTTT
TRBV19	once	-	TRBJ2-7	CASSGGFPSYEQYF	TGTGCCAGTAGTGGGGGGTTTCCCTCCTACGAGCAGTACTTC
TRBV10-1	few	-	TRBJ2-2	CASSELTTGELFF	TGCGCCAGCAGTGAATTGACCACCGGGGAGCTGTTTTTT
TRBV19	-	-	TRBJ2-7	CASSLEQGGLYEQYF	TGTGCCAGTAGTCTCGAGCAGGGAGGCCTCTACGAGCAGTACTTC
TRBV29-1	-	-	TRBJ1-1	CSVATFPNTEAFF	TGCAGCGTTGCGACATTCCCGAACACTGAAGCTTTCTTT
TRBV5-6	-	TRBD2	TRBJ2-5	CASSLVAGGPKTQYF	TGTGCCAGCAGCTTGGTGGCGGGGGGGCCCAAGACCCAGTACTTC
TRBV10-3	-	TRBD2	TRBJ2-1	CAISEPGTSGGTEQFF	TGTGCCATCAGTGAGCCGGGGACTAGCGGGGGGACTGAGCAGTTCTTC
TRBV13	-	-	TRBJ2-7	CASSHLQGGRSGEQYF	TGTGCCAGCAGCCATCTACAGGGAGGACGATCCGGCGAGCAGTACTTC
TRBV18	-	TRBD2	TRBJ2-1	CASSPPSSGGSADEQFF	TGTGCCAGCTCACCACCGTCTAGCGGGGGGAGTGCCGATGAGCAGTTCTTC
TRBV7-9	-	TRBD2	TRBJ2-3	CASSLGLAGTRTDTQYF	TGTGCCAGCAGCTTGGGACTAGCGGGTACCCGCACAGATACGCAGTATTTT
TRBV13	-	TRBD1	TRBJ2-7	CASSQQGELYEQYF	TGTGCCAGCAGCCAACAGGGGGAACTCTACGAGCAGTACTTC
TRBV7-4	-	-	TRBJ1-4	CASRGQGGNEKLFF	TGTGCCAGCAGGGGGCAGGGCGGTAATGAAAAACTGTTTTTT
TRBV6-1	-	TRBD2	TRBJ2-7	CASSEAGGGYEQYF	TGTGCCAGCAGTGAAGCGGGGGGGGGCTACGAGCAGTACTTC
TRBV12-5	-	TRBD1	TRBJ1-5	CASGLDGQGVNQPQHF	TGTGCTAGTGGTTTGGACGGACAGGGGGTCAATCAGCCCCAGCATTTT
TRBV6-5	once	-	TRBJ2-1	CASSYSAGTLTNEQFF	TGTGCCAGCAGTTACTCAGCGGGCACCCTTACCAATGAGCAGTTCTTC
TRBV18	-	-	TRBJ1-5	CASSLGHFNQPQHF	TGTGCCAGCTCCCTGGGACACTTCAATCAGCCCCAGCATTTT